What follows are 18 T cell receptor beta chains derived from one specimen sequenced in a study of molecular identifiers for immune sequencing clone quantification. TCRdb re-called the PCR reads with MiXCR, one entry per CDR3 protein. The data show about 68,000 distinct CDR3 sequences, roughly 20% seen once. The sequencing input was naive CD8+ T cells from blood, with Jurkat cell RNA spiked in. As to subset: FACS-sorted CD8+CD4-CCR7+CD45RA+ naive T cells. The receptor source for this set is a human donor in good health. Some libraries in this study had Jurkat cell RNA spiked in.

This clonotype appeared many times. This chain uses TRBV3-1 with TRBJ2-3, with 9 bases aligning to TRBD2. V lost 1 base and J lost 0; bases outside the gene matches: 5. Germline CDR1 is LGHDT and CDR2 is YNNKEL (reference sequence). This CDR3 spans 17 amino acids. The CDR3, as DNA: TGTGCCAGCAGCCAAGCGGGACTAGCAGCCAGCACAGATACGCAGTATTTT. This translates into CASSQAGLAASTDTQYF.

This clonotype was picked up a small number of times. The chain combines TRBV27 with TRBJ2-7; D might be TRBD1 or TRBD2, each matching 5 bases. Trimming removed 6 bases from V and 3 bases from J, with 15 bases in between. There are 14 residues in the CDR3. The germline V gene has CDR1 MNHEY and CDR2 SMNVEV (reference sequence). Written as DNA, the CDR3 is TGTGCCAGCAGAACGAACGGGGCTAACTACGAGCAGTACTTC. Its translation: CASRTNGANYEQYF.

There are many counts of this clonotype. J is TRBJ2-7 and V is TRBV29-1, with 8 positions matching TRBD2. The CDR3 contains 12 residues. Germline-derived CDR1 and CDR2 are SQVTM and ANQGSEA. V shed 6 bases and J 7 bases; nucleotides not matched to a gene: 8. The CDR3, as DNA: TGCAGCGTCGGGAGCGGGGGTGGGGAGCAGTACTTC. Amino acid sequence: CSVGSGGGEQYF.

This clonotype was seen many times. This chain joins TRBV9 and TRBJ2-5, with 10 bases lining up with TRBD2. This CDR3 comprises 17 residues. CDR1 is SGDLS and CDR2 is YYNGEE in the germline V gene. Losses at the gene ends were 0 bases for V and 5 bases for J; bases not matched to a gene: 10. CDR3 DNA sequence: TGTGCCAGCAGCGTAGGGCTAGCGGGAGCCGGGCGGGAGACCCAGTACTTC. Translated: CASSVGLAGAGRETQYF.

The table lists this clonotype with a few counts. J is TRBJ2-1 and V is TRBV10-3; 7 bases match TRBD2. V shed 1 base, J shed 6 bases, and the junction held 6 bases outside the gene matches. Germline V lookup: CDR1 ENHRY, CDR2 SYGVKD. This CDR3 region has 15 residues. Here the CDR3 DNA reads TGTGCCATCAGTGAGTTGGCTAGCGGAGGCAATGAGCAGTTCTTC. Its protein is CAISELASGGNEQFF.

On this clonotype itself: One end of the junction fails to match germline, which may point to a read error. The chain combines TRBV5-6 with TRBJ1-5, with D uncertain. Germline loops: CDR1 SGHDT, CDR2 YYEEEE. The CDR3 length is 12 residues. Here the CDR3 reads CARSLGGKPQHF. CDR3 nucleotides: TGTGCCCGCAGCTTGGGCGGGAAGCCCCAGCATTTT.

Concerning this clonotype: This may be a read error, as it is one base from a much larger clone. The CDR3 loop is CAGSLAMTGMNTEAFF. CDR3 DNA: TGCGCCGGCAGCTTGGCAATGACAGGAATGAACACTGAAGCTTTCTTT. The chain joins TRBV5-1 to TRBJ1-1; the D gene is possibly TRBD1 (6 bases). The germline V gene encodes CDR1 SGHRS and CDR2 YFSETQ. The CDR3 has 16 amino acids.

This clonotype showed up just a few times. The chain is built from TRBV19 and TRBJ2-1; D remains unclear. This CDR3 contains 13 residues. The V gene lost 1 base and the J gene lost 6 bases, with 7 bases spanning the gap. Germline lookup yields CDR1 LNHDA and CDR2 SQIVND (reference sequence). In nucleotides, the CDR3 is TGTGCCAGTAGTATAGGGTCGGGCAATGAGCAGTTCTTC. Protein sequence: CASSIGSGNEQFF. The full variable domain, completed using reference TRBV19 and TRBJ2-1, is DGGITQSPKYLFRKEGQNVTLSCEQNLNHDAMYWYRQDPGQGLRLIYYSQIVNDFQKGDIAEGYSVSREKKESFPLTVTSAQKNPTAFYLCASSIGSGNEQFFGPGTRLTVL.

A remark on this clonotype: This may arise from a read error, as a much more abundant clone is one base away. The CDR3 loop reads CSARRSWEQFF. In DNA form, the CDR3 reads TGCAGTGCTAGAAGGTCCTGGGAGCAGTTCTTC. The chain has TRBV20-1 and TRBJ2-1; D gene ambiguous. V was clipped by 2 bases and J by 10 bases, with 9 bases between them. CDR1 and CDR2 (germline): DFQATT, SNEGSKA (reference sequence). The CDR3 has 11 residues.

This clonotype has a handful of counts. A read error is possible here, since a much larger clone lies one base away. The chain joins TRBV7-8 to TRBJ2-3; TRBD1 might be the D (6 bases). Germline V gene data show CDR1 as SGHVS and CDR2 as FQNEAQ. Trimming left V 2 bases short and J 3 bases short, with 15 bases between. The CDR3 contains 16 residues. The CDR3 here is CASSLIEQGPTDTQYF. CDR3 DNA sequence: TGTGCCAGCAGCTTAATTGAGCAGGGGCCGACAGATACGCAGTATTTT.

This clonotype was recorded many times. The chain couples TRBV4-1 to TRBJ2-2; a possible D gene is TRBD1 (6 bases). V was pared by 0 bases and J by 1 base, with 12 bases between. CDR1 and CDR2 from the germline V gene are MGHRA and YSYEKL. This CDR3 region has 17 residues. The chain's CDR3 is CASSQDFWGQNTGELFF. The CDR3 nucleotides are TGCGCCAGCAGCCAAGATTTTTGGGGGCAGAACACCGGGGAGCTGTTTTTT.

For this clonotype: A much larger clonotype is one base distant, so this may be a read error. The chain carries TRBV7-9 and TRBJ2-3; D may match TRBD1 or TRBD2 (5 bases each). Per the germline V gene, CDR1 is SEHNR and CDR2 is FQNEAQ (reference sequence). This CDR3 spans 15 amino acids. CDR3 sequence: CVSSSPGPPSDTQYF. For the CDR3, the DNA is TGTGTCAGCAGCTCTCCGGGACCCCCGTCGGATACGCAGTATTTT.

This clonotype was counted at least ten times. This chain connects TRBV5-4 to TRBJ2-2; 8 positions match TRBD2. The CDR3 consists of 15 residues. The germline V gene has CDR1 SGHNT and CDR2 YYREEE (reference sequence). V shed 9 bases and J 10 bases; nucleotides not matched to a gene: 17. CDR3 region: CATEMRGSGNLELFF. DNA of the CDR3: TGTGCCACCGAAATGAGGGGTAGCGGGAACCTGGAGCTGTTTTTT.

This clonotype was counted at least ten times. The J gene is TRBJ2-7, the V gene TRBV7-8, with 7 bases matching TRBD2. The CDR3 runs 20 residues. Unmatched junction bases numbered 22, after V lost 3 bases and J lost 2 bases. Per the germline V gene, CDR1 is SGHVS and CDR2 is FQNEAQ. Written as DNA, the CDR3 is TGTGCCAGCAGCTTGAGCGAGGAGGCGCCGAGTAGCGGGTTTCCCTACGAGCAGTACTTC. Residues: CASSLSEEAPSSGFPYEQYF.

A remark on this clonotype: This may come from a read error, since a much larger clone is one base off. This sequence joins TRBV29-1 and TRBJ2-1; D ambiguous. The CDR3 is made up of 11 amino acids. Looked up from germline, CDR1 is SQVTM and CDR2 is ANQGSEA. Here the CDR3 DNA reads TGCAGCGTTGTCAACTACAATGAGCAGTCCTTC. Residues: CSVVNYNEQSF.

This clonotype was recorded many times. The V call is TRBV29-1, the J call TRBJ2-3, with a tentative D call TRBD2 (6 bases). Trimming shortened V by 1 base and J by 0 bases, and 11 bases separated the two germline ends. Germline V gives CDR1 SQVTM, CDR2 ANQGSEA. This CDR3 has 15 amino acids. CDR3 protein: CSVEGDGTSTDTQYF. The DNA of the CDR3 is TGCAGCGTTGAAGGGGACGGGACTAGCACAGATACGCAGTATTTT.

This clonotype was seen ten or more times. The gene calls are TRBV3-1 and TRBJ2-5; 13 bases map to TRBD2. Germline V lookup: CDR1 LGHDT, CDR2 YNNKEL (reference sequence). V gave up 0 bases and J gave up 1 base; unmatched junction bases: 5. This CDR3 contains 18 residues. CDR3 in DNA: TGTGCCAGCAGCCAAGAGGCCGGGACTAGCGGGACCCAAGAGACCCAGTACTTC. As protein: CASSQEAGTSGTQETQYF.

This clonotype was seen more than once but under ten times. This chain joins TRBV7-3 and TRBJ2-1; D is tentatively TRBD1 or TRBD2 (5 bases each). The germline V and J ends were trimmed by 2 bases and 3 bases, with 8 bases remaining between them. This CDR3 region has 14 residues. Germline CDR1 SGHTA, CDR2 FQGTGA. CDR3 bases: TGTGCCAGCAGCTTAGGGGGATACTACAATGAGCAGTTCTTC. This translates into CASSLGGYYNEQFF.